These 12 T cell receptor beta chains were all obtained from the same sample, sequenced in a study of shared clonotypes between healthy human individuals. Here immunoSEQ multiplex PCR was the method, and the copy in TCRdb shows in-frame clones only, minus some. This table holds 550,000 to 700,000 clones, less than 80% found once. Specimen: memory CD4+ T cells sorted from blood. Subset reported: CD45RA-negative fraction. The receptors come from a woman under 40 in good health.

The chain links TRBV27 to TRBJ1-1; 7 bases match TRBD1. The trim removed 6 bases at V and 4 bases at J, leaving 23 bases unmatched. Germline lookup yields CDR1 MNHEY and CDR2 SMNVEV (reference sequence). The length of the CDR3 is 19 residues. CDR3 DNA sequence: TGTGCCAGCAGCCCGGACAGGAGGCCTCCCGTGGGGTTGTGCACTGAAGCTTTCTTT. Translation gives CASSPDRRPPVGLCTEAFF.

The chain couples TRBV5-4 to TRBJ2-4; 14 nucleotides line up with TRBD2. Germline lookup yields CDR1 SGHNT and CDR2 YYREEE (reference sequence). V trimming: 3 bases; J trimming: 7 bases; junction bases outside the gene matches: 6. This CDR3 is built from 16 residues. Here the CDR3 DNA reads TGTGCCAGCAGCTCCAGACTAGCGGGAGGGTTGAACATTCAGTACTTC. Amino acids: CASSSRLAGGLNIQYF.

The chain links TRBV4-2 to TRBJ2-5; TRBD2 is a possible D gene (5 bases). Trimming cost V 4 bases and J 2 bases, with 14 bases left between them. The CDR3 extends over 15 amino acids. Germline V gene data show CDR1 as LGHNA and CDR2 as YNFKEQ. The CDR3 is CASSPGKEAQETQYF. For the CDR3, the DNA is TGTGCCAGCAGCCCCGGGAAGGAGGCACAAGAGACCCAGTACTTC.

The chain couples TRBV10-2 to TRBJ2-7, with a weak D call TRBD1 (6 bases). Trimming left V 0 bases short and J 3 bases short, with 9 bases between. This CDR3 comprises 14 residues. Germline V CDR1 and CDR2: WSHSY, SAAADI. The CDR3 reads CASSESYRVYEQYF. In DNA, the CDR3 is TGCGCCAGCAGTGAGTCGTACAGGGTCTACGAGCAGTACTTC.

V gene TRBV14 combines with J gene TRBJ2-5; D could derive from TRBD1 or TRBD2 (5 bases each). The germline CDR1 and CDR2 sequences are SGHDN and FVKESK. The V end lost 4 bases, the J end lost 4 bases, and 13 bases lay between the germline ends. This CDR3 comprises 14 residues. The CDR3 nucleotides are TGTGCCAGCAGCCCCGGGACGCTCGGAGAGACCCAGTACTTC. This encodes CASSPGTLGETQYF.

The gene calls are TRBV28 and TRBJ1-2; perhaps TRBD1 as D (6 bases). The CDR3 covers 15 residues. CDR1 MDHEN and CDR2 SYDVKM come from the germline V gene. The germline V and J ends were trimmed by 5 bases and 0 bases, with 13 bases remaining between them. CDR3 in DNA: TGTGCCAGCAGTCCCCGGGGGCGGGCTAACTATGGCTACACCTTC. It translates to CASSPRGRANYGYTF.

A note on this clone: The sample has other DNA sequences that encode this CDR3 too. V gene TRBV6-5 combines with J gene TRBJ2-7; possibly TRBD1 or TRBD2 for D (5 bases each). The V gene lost 5 bases and the J gene lost 2 bases, with 10 bases spanning the gap. This CDR3 contains 13 residues. From germline, CDR1 is MNHEY and CDR2 SVGAGI. CDR3 nucleotide sequence: TGTGCCAGCAGTCGACGGGGCCCCTACGAGCAGTACTTC. It specifies CASSRRGPYEQYF.

The chain recombines TRBV19 with TRBJ2-1; 8 nucleotides agree with TRBD2. Germline V gene data show CDR1 as LNHDA and CDR2 as SQIVND (reference sequence). The CDR3 loop spans 11 amino acids. The V segment lost 8 bases and the J segment 10 bases; nucleotides outside the gene matches: 4. In nucleotides, the CDR3 is TGTGCCAGTTCTAGCGGGTGGGAGCAGTTCTTC. Protein product: CASSSGWEQFF.

About this clone itself: Other DNA sequences of this sample code for an identical CDR3. This chain connects TRBV15 to TRBJ2-7; D unclear. Trimming shortened V by 0 bases and J by 0 bases, and 6 bases separated the two germline ends. Germline values: CDR1 LNHNV, CDR2 YYDKDF (reference sequence). This CDR3 has 14 residues. The CDR3 DNA reads as TGTGCCACCAGCAGAGACTCTCTCTCCTACGAGCAGTACTTC. It encodes CATSRDSLSYEQYF.

The chain links TRBV28 to TRBJ1-2; no clear D. In germline, CDR1 is MDHEN, CDR2 SYDVKM. V lost 2 bases to trimming and J lost 3 bases, with 7 bases between them. The CDR3 loop spans 13 amino acids. The CDR3 DNA sequence: TGTGCCAGCAGTTTACTCTCTCACTATGGCTACACCTTC. This gives the protein CASSLLSHYGYTF.

The chain combines TRBV6-4 with TRBJ1-5, with 10 positions matching TRBD1. Losses at the gene ends were 6 bases for V and 5 bases for J; bases not matched to a gene: 10. There are 16 residues in the CDR3. Germline lookup yields CDR1 MRHNA and CDR2 SNTAGT. CDR3 loop: CASRSIRGQGHQPQHF. The CDR3 nucleotides are TGTGCCAGCAGATCAATCCGGGGACAGGGGCATCAGCCCCAGCATTTT.

The chain combines TRBV2 with TRBJ2-7, with 8 bases lining up with TRBD1. The J segment lost 5 bases and the V segment lost 2 bases, leaving 8 bases of the junction unmatched. Germline-derived CDR1 and CDR2 are SNHLY and FYNNEI. There are 15 residues in the CDR3. This CDR3 is CASSEPDRGVDEQYF. In DNA form, the CDR3 reads TGTGCCAGCAGTGAACCTGACAGGGGAGTTGACGAGCAGTACTTC.